This T cell receptor (beta chain) was found in a study of PD-L1 blockade in urothelial cancer. Time point specified: peripheral blood 6 weeks after treatment start. Sequencing used immunoSEQ multiplex PCR; TCRdb keeps in-frame clones, though not all of them. The repertoire holds about 120,000 clones, with around 93% as singletons. CDR3 size: 16 residues. Trimming shortened V by 4 bases and J by 4 bases, and 17 bases separated the two germline ends. Germline V gene lookup returns CDR1 MDHEN and CDR2 SYDVKM. The input for sequencing was PBMCs, taken around atezolizumab (anti-PD-L1) treatment. The rearrangement joins TRBV28 to TRBJ2-1; tentatively, D is TRBD2 (5 bases). This sequence was found in a man in his 60s with urothelial cancer. CDR3 residues: CASSSPEKRPYNEQFF. DNA of the CDR3: TGTGCCAGCAGTTCCCCTGAAAAGCGGCCTTACAATGAGCAGTTCTTC.